The rows below give T cell receptor beta chains drawn from one sample of a study of identical twins' blood T cells. One entry per CDR3 protein, called by TCRdb with MiXCR from the 5' RACE reads. The table includes 350,000 to 400,000 distinct CDR3 sequences, 28% detected once. Sequences were obtained from PBMCs. These TCRs come from a woman between 18 and 55 years old in good health. The CDR3 runs from the conserved cysteine through the conserved F or W. D genes are given only for firm matches. The size entry is marked missing in some rows and otherwise reads once, few, many or a size class.

clone_size,v_call,j_call,d_call,cdr3_aa,cdr3_nt
few,TRBV25-1,TRBJ2-3,NA,CASSVPGSTDTQYF,TGTGCCAGCAGTGTACCCGGAAGCACAGATACGCAGTATTTT
few,TRBV9,TRBJ2-1,NA,CASSVAGRGSYNEQFF,TGTGCCAGCAGCGTCGCGGGGCGCGGCTCCTACAATGAGCAGTTCTTC
NA,TRBV11-1,TRBJ2-5,NA,CASRSDQETQYF,TGTGCCAGCAGATCCGACCAAGAGACCCAGTACTTC
few,TRBV5-1,TRBJ1-1,NA,CASSSLSRAGFEAFF,TGCGCCAGCAGCTCACTTTCGAGGGCCGGTTTCGAAGCTTTCTTT
many,TRBV29-1,TRBJ2-7,TRBD2,CSVDNPRGRTHEQYF,TGCAGCGTTGATAACCCTCGCGGGAGGACTCACGAGCAGTACTTC
few,TRBV14,TRBJ2-7,NA,CASSQAGKKQYF,TGTGCCAGCAGCCAAGCTGGAAAGAAGCAGTACTTC
NA,TRBV5-1,TRBJ1-4,NA,CASSVTGPGEKLFF,TGCGCCAGCAGCGTTACAGGGCCTGGGGAAAAACTGTTTTTT
NA,TRBV29-1,TRBJ1-2,NA,CSVEDEGNYGYTF,TGCAGCGTTGAAGATGAAGGGAACTATGGCTACACCTTC
NA,TRBV12-3/TRBV12-4,TRBJ2-7,NA,CASSLGGWGVYEQYF,TGTGCCAGCAGTTTAGGTGGTTGGGGGGTATACGAGCAGTACTTC
many,TRBV12-5,TRBJ1-2,NA,CASGLARGVGYGYTF,TGTGCTAGTGGTTTGGCAAGGGGGGTTGGCTATGGCTACACCTTC
few,TRBV12-3/TRBV12-4,TRBJ1-2,NA,CASSFFTTTNYGYTF,TGTGCCAGCAGTTTCTTCACGACCACTAACTATGGCTACACCTTC
few,TRBV10-3,TRBJ1-1,TRBD1,CAISTGQGKNGAFF,TGTGCCATCAGTACGGGACAGGGGAAGAACGGAGCTTTCTTT
NA,TRBV9,TRBJ1-1,NA,CASNVESRRNTEAFF,TGTGCCAGCAACGTAGAATCCCGGCGGAACACTGAAGCTTTCTTT